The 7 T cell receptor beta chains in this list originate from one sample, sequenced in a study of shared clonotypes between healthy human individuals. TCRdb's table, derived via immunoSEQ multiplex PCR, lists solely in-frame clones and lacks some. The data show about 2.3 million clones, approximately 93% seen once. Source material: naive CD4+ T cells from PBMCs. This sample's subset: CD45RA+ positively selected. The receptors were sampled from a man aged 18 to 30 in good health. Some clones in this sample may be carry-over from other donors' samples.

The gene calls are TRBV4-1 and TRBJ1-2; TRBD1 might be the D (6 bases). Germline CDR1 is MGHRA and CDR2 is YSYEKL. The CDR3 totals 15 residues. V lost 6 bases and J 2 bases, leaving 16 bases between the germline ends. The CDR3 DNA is TGCGCCAGCAGTTGGGGCCCGGGGGCCAACTATGGCTACACCTTC. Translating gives CASSWGPGANYGYTF.

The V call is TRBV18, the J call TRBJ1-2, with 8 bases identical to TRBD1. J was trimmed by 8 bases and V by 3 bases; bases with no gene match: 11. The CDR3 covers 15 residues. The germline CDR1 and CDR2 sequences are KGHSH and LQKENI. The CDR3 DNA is TGTGCCAGCTCACCCATCGGACAGGGCCAGTGGGGCTACACCTTC. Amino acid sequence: CASSPIGQGQWGYTF.

The CDR3 region is CASSLGLTGAGANVLTF. CDR3 DNA sequence: TGTGCCAGCAGCTTAGGCCTGACAGGGGCTGGGGCCAACGTCCTGACTTTC. This chain links TRBV7-9 with TRBJ2-6, with 8 bases that match TRBD1. CDR3 length: 17 residues. Trimming took 1 base from V and 2 from J; bases not matched to a gene: 4. CDR1 is SEHNR, CDR2 FQNEAQ, per germline (reference sequence).

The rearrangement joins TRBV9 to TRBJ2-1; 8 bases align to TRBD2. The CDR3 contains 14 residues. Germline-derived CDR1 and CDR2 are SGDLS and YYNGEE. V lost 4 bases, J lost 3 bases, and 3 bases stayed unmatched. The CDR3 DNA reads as TGTGCCAGCAGCCCCGGGACTAGCTACAATGAGCAGTTCTTC. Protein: CASSPGTSYNEQFF.

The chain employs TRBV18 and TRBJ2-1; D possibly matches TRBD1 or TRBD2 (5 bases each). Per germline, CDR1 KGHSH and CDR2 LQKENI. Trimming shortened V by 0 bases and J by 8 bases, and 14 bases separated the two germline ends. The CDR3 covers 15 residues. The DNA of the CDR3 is TGTGCCAGCTCACCACCGCAGAATAGGGACGATGAGCAGTTCTTC. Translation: CASSPPQNRDDEQFF. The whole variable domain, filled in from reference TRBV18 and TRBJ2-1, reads NAGVMQNPRHLVRRRGQEARLRCSPMKGHSHVYWYRQLPEEGLKFMVYLQKENIIDESGMPKERFSAEFPKEGPSILRIQQVVRGDSAAYFCASSPPQNRDDEQFFGPGTRLTVL.

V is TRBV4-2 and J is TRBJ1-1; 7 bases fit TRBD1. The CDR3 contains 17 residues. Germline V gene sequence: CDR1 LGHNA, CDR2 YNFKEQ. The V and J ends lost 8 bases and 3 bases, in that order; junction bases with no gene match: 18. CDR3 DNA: TGTGCCAGCGGCCCACAATTAGCGACAGGGCGGGACACTGAAGCTTTCTTT. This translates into CASGPQLATGRDTEAFF.

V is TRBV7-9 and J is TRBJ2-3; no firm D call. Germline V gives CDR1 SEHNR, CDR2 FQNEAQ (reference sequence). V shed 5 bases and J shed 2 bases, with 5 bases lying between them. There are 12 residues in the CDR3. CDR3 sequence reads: CASSPHTDTQYF. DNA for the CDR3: TGTGCCAGCAGCCCACACACAGATACGCAGTATTTT.